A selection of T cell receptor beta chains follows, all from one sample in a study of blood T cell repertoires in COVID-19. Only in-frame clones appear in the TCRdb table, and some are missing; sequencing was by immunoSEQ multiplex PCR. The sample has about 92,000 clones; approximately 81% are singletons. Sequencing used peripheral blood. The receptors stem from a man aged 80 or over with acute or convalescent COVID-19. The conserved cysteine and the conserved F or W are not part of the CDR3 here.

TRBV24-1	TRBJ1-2	ATSDPDRHTFYGYT
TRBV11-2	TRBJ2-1	ASSFGGGTGRHNEQF
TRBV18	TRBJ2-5	ASSPPVETQY
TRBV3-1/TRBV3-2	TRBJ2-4	ASSQAGTRGNIQY
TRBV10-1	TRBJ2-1	ASSSSGTRANEQF
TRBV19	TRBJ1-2	ASSPTTGTNYGYT
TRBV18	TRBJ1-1	ASSSTGVTEAF
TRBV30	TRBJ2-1	AWNRGGLYEQF
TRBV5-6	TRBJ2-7	ASTGPPDRSNSYEQY
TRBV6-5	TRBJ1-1	ASSYYGQYEAF
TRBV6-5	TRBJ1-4	ASSYSWGTNEKLF
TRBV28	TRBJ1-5	ASSLIQTGNQPQH
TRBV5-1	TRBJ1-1	ASSLDRGRTEAF
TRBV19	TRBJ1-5	ASRGQGQNQPQH
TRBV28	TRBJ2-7	ASSLIGEASYEQY
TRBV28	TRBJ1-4	ASLGRDEKLF
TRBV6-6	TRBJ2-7	ASSYASGSYEQY
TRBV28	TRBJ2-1	ASKRPSNNEQF
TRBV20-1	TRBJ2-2	SASGQGGTGELF
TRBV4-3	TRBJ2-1	ASSQDPAPSSYNEQF
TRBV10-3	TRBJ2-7	AISEQGTYEQY
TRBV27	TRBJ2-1	ASSLPLAGGLEREQF
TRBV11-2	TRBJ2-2	ASSLVRRGNTGELF
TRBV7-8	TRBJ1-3	ASSLHGNTIY
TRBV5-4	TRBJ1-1	ASSPGQGKMNTEAF
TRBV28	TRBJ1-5	ASSLQGAVQPQH
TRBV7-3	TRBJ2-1	ASSRRGESGRDLYGAYNEQF
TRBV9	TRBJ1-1	ASSNIPGQGEAF
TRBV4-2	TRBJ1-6	ASSQETSYNSPLH
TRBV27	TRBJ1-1	ASRYEPNTEAF
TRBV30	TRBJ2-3	AGRFLQRASTDTQY
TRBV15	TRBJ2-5	ATSRGPTQGGVTQY
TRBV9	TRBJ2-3	ASTGQGRPMDTQY
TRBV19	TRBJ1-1	ASSAQGFESMNTEAF
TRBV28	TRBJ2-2	ASSPSQASRVGELF
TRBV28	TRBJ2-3	ASSLRSSGLGADTQY
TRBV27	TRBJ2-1	ASSRIRSAGAFNEQF
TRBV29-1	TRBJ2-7	SARTDRGHEQY
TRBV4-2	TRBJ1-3	ASSQDRTGGSGNTIY
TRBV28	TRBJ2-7	ASRDRGRPSEQY
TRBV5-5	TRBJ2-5	ASSSGLAGSTETQY
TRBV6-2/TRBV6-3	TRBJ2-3	ASSFRGSLLTSGRADTQY
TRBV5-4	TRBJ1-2	ASSPGTDHDYGYT
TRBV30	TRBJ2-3	AWSPQRDTQY
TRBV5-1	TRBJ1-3	ASSLEGQGSGNTIY
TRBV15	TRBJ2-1	ATRNRIAGGPNEQF
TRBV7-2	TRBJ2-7	ASSFSGIYEQY
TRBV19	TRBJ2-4	ASSMTGGAKNIQY
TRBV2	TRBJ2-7	ASNRGFIYEQY